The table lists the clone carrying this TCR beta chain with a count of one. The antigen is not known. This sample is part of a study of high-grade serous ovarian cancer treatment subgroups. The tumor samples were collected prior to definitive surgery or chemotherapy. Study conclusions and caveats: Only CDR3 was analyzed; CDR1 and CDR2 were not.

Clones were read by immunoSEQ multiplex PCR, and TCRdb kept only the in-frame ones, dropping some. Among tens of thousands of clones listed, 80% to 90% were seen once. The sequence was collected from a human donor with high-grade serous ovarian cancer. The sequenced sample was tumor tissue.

The CDR3 nucleotides read TGTGCCAGCAGTTACATGGGGACAGGGTCCTACGAGCAGTACTTC. It translates to CASSYMGTGSYEQYF. The chain has TRBV6-6 and TRBJ2-7; 9 bases map to TRBD1. The CDR3 runs to 15 residues. The germline CDR1 and CDR2 sequences are MNHNY and SVGAGI (reference sequence). The trim removed 2 bases at V and 1 base at J, leaving 3 bases unmatched.